The clone carrying this T cell receptor (beta chain) was counted a single time. This record comes from a study of ipilimumab plus nivolumab after autologous stem cell transplantation. The germline gives CDR1 SEHNR, CDR2 FQNEAQ (reference sequence). J lost 8 bases, V lost 1 base, and 20 bases had no gene match. This CDR3 region has 19 residues. The data were produced by immunoSEQ multiplex PCR, yet TCRdb's version contains in-frame clones alone and is incomplete. Of fewer than 30,000 clones listed, 86% are singletons. The starting material was PBMCs, obtained in a trial of ipilimumab plus nivolumab as post-transplant consolidation. The sequence came from a male donor with diffuse large B-cell lymphoma. The chain links TRBV7-9 to TRBJ2-1; 7 positions agree with TRBD2. DNA of the CDR3: TGTGCCAGCAGCTTAGTAATCACAACGGGGGGACCCAGGTCTGATGAGCAGTTCTTC. Amino acid sequence: CASSLVITTGGPRSDEQFF. Based on the CDR3 plus reference TRBV7-9 and TRBJ2-1, the full variable domain is DTGVSQNPRHKITKRGQNVTFRCDPISEHNRLYWYRQTLGQGPEFLTYFQNEAQLEKSRLLSDRFSAERPKGSFSTLEIQRTEQGDSAMYLCASSLVITTGGPRSDEQFFGPGTRLTVL.